Listed below are T cell receptor beta chains from one sample, sequenced in a study of beta chain features in type 1 diabetes. Assay: immunoSEQ multiplex PCR; the TCRdb copy retains only in-frame clones and omits some. The sample consists of some 150,000 clones, about 10% of them appearing once. Source material: central memory CD4+ T cells from blood. These receptors originate from a woman younger than 45 with type 1 diabetes. The CDR3 runs from the conserved cysteine through the conserved F or W. A D gene is named only where the DNA matches it firmly. Clone size is not always given. Where it is, it says once, few, many or a class for expanded clones.

clone size | J gene | D gene | V gene | CDR3 DNA | CDR3 protein
NA | TRBJ1-5 | NA | TRBV29-1 | TGCAGCGTTTTTGAAGGGGGTAATCAGCCCCAGCATTTT | CSVFEGGNQPQHF
NA | TRBJ2-1 | TRBD2 | TRBV9 | TGTGCCAGCAGCGCACCAAGGACTAGCGGGAGCCGCGAGCAGTTCTTC | CASSAPRTSGSREQFF
NA | TRBJ2-4 | TRBD1 | TRBV30 | TGTGCCTGGAGCAACAGGGGAATAGCCAAAAACATTCAGTACTTC | CAWSNRGIAKNIQYF
NA | TRBJ1-5 | NA | TRBV6-5 | TGTGCCAGCAGTTACTCGGGCAGCCTAAATCAGCCCCAGCATTTT | CASSYSGSLNQPQHF
NA | TRBJ2-5 | NA | TRBV19 | TGTGCCAGTAGTATGAGTCGAGGAGGAAAGTACCAAGAGACCCAGTACTTC | CASSMSRGGKYQETQYF
few | TRBJ2-5 | NA | TRBV2 | TGTGCCAGTGGCCAGGGTGAGACCCAGTACTTC | CASGQGETQYF
few | TRBJ1-5 | NA | TRBV15 | TGTGCCACCAGGCACGGAGGGAATAGCAATCAGCCCCAGCATTTT | CATRHGGNSNQPQHF
few | TRBJ2-7 | TRBD1 | TRBV7-9 | TGTGCCAGCAGCCCGACAGGGGTCCGAAACGAGCAGTACTTC | CASSPTGVRNEQYF
NA | TRBJ2-1 | TRBD2 | TRBV5-1 | TGCGCCAGCAGCCCTACTAGCGGATCCTACAATGAGCAGTTCTTC | CASSPTSGSYNEQFF
few | TRBJ2-1 | NA | TRBV9 | TGTGCCAGCAGCTTCCAGCTAGAGAATGAGCAGTTCTTC | CASSFQLENEQFF
NA | TRBJ2-3 | TRBD1 | TRBV9 | TGTGCCAGCAGCGTCGGACAGGCGTCGAGCACAGATACGCAGTATTTT | CASSVGQASSTDTQYF
few | TRBJ1-4 | TRBD1 | TRBV7-2 | TGTGCCAGCAGCCGAAACAGGGGCGGAAGTAATGAAAAACTGTTTTTT | CASSRNRGGSNEKLFF
few | TRBJ2-7 | NA | TRBV2 | TGTGCCATCGCCCGCGACACCTTCTACGAGCAGTACTTC | CAIARDTFYEQYF
few | TRBJ2-1 | NA | TRBV29-1 | TGCAGCGTTTCAGATGAGCAGTTCTTC | CSVSDEQFF
NA | TRBJ1-1 | NA | TRBV25-1 | TGTGCCAGCAGTGAATTGAGGCCCACTGAAGCTTTCTTT | CASSELRPTEAFF
few | TRBJ2-7 | NA | TRBV11-2 | TGTGCCAGCAGCTTAATGGGGGCCTACTCCTACGAGCAGTACTTC | CASSLMGAYSYEQYF
NA | TRBJ1-5 | NA | TRBV4-2 | TGTGCCAGCAGCCAAGATCCTGGACAAACGAAACAGCCCCAGCATTTT | CASSQDPGQTKQPQHF
few | TRBJ2-1 | NA | TRBV4-1 | TGCGCCAGCAACCTAAGGGTTACAGGGTACAATGAGCAGTTCTTC | CASNLRVTGYNEQFF
NA | TRBJ2-5 | NA | TRBV14 | TGTGCCAGCAGCCAAGCACGTGGGAGTAAGAGCGGAGAGACCCAGTACTTC | CASSQARGSKSGETQYF
few | TRBJ2-7 | NA | TRBV19 | TGTGCCACACGCAGGGGTGTGGACTACGAGCAGTACTTC | CATRRGVDYEQYF
NA | TRBJ2-2 | NA | TRBV2 | TGTGCCAGCAGTCCCCCCCGGGGGAGCCCGAACACCGGGGAGCTGTTTTTT | CASSPPRGSPNTGELFF